The entry below gives a single TCR beta chain sequence along with its context. The clone's antigen remains unknown. Per-base qualities were not stored, and no clone one base away is much larger. The entry originates in a study of blood T cell repertoires in COVID-19 (dated by TCRdb to the early 2020s). Describing the broader study: Collaborator samples came from the United States, Italy and Spain and covered acute and convalescent phases of COVID-19. The material from the prospective study consisted of cDNA or gDNA derived from T cells, B-cell-depleted T cells, or PBMCs. Subjects who had been exposed to COVID-19, were actively infected with it, or had recovered from it provided the deeply sampled blood TCRbeta repertoires that made up the dataset. A freely available public database, intended as a resource for researchers studying the immune response to SARS-CoV-2, is where the repertoires were released. Samples came from the ongoing ImmuneRACE study (first 160 participants) plus 1,254 subjects from 6 global collaborators. The sample metadata nearly always contained a de-identified subject ID, COVID-19 status, age in years and sex. Where available, HLA class I and class II types were taken from metadata supplied by the sample provider and were not determined by assay-based typing.

TCRbeta CDR3 regions were amplified from genomic DNA using the immunoSEQ Assay, a bias-controlled multiplex PCR. The source study handled its data this way. Within the assay, amplification of reference gene primers was used to estimate how many nucleated cells each sample contained. Sequence reads were collapsed and filtered to measure the absolute abundance of every unique TCRbeta CDR3 rearrangement. For each sample, productive Simpson clonality was calculated as the square root of Simpson's diversity index over productive rearrangements. TCRdb took this table from immuneACCESS and kept in-frame rearrangements with V and J called. Such tables lack part of the clones; where checked against another copy, unresolved V genes explain under half of the gap, and the rest is unexplained. D and trimming were read from the DNA, whereas the V and J calls and clone size are those reported in that table. Within this sample are some 91,000 clones, with less than 85% of them counted one time only. Around 7% of the sample lies in the top ten.

Each collaborating institution followed its own protocols to collect whole blood in K2EDTA tubes. Collaborator samples were shipped for TCRbeta analysis as frozen whole blood, isolated PBMCs, or DNA extracted from either sample type. The CDR3 goes from the cysteine to the phenylalanine over 15 residues. The DNA shown is the 45-base CDR3, in frame from base 1. The trim is 5 bases for V and 4 bases for J, with a gap of 17 bases between the germline ends. As encoded in the germline V gene, CDR1 is SGHTA while CDR2 is FQGNSA. Findings and caveats that apply to the study as a whole: How much clinical and demographic metadata was included differed by source and by participant, and the metadata was provided uncurated.

The sequence came from a man in his 70s with acute or convalescent COVID-19. Sequencing input: peripheral blood. Here the chain combines TRBV7-2 and TRBJ1-1; D gene: possibly TRBD1, on 5 matching bases. The CDR3 has the sequence CASSPDTSGRTEAFF. Read as DNA, the sequence is TGTGCCAGCAGCCCGGATACCTCAGGGCGCACTGAAGCTTTCTTT.